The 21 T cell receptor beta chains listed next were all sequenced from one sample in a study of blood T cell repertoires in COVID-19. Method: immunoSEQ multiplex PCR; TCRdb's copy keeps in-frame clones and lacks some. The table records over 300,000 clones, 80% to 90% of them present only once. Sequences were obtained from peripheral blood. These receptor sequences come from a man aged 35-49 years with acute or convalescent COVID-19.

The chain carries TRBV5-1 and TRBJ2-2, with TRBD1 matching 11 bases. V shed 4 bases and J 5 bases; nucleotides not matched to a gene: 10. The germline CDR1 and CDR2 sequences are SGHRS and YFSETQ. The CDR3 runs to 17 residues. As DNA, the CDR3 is TGCGCCAGCAGCCTCCCATTAGGGACAGGGGGAACCGGGGAGCTGTTTTTT. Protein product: CASSLPLGTGGTGELFF.

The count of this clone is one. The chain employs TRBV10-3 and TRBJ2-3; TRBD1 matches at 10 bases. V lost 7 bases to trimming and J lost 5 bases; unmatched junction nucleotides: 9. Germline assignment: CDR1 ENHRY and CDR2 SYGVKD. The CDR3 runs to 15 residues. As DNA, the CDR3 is TGTGCCATCATTACCCGGGACAGGGGTCAAGATACGCAGTATTTT. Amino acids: CAIITRDRGQDTQYF.

This chain's CDR3 is CASSLAGIAEAFF. CDR3 nucleotides: TGCGCCAGCAGCTTGGCGGGTATCGCTGAAGCTTTCTTT. The chain carries TRBV5-1 and TRBJ1-1; no firm D call. This CDR3 has 13 residues. Germline CDR1 and CDR2: SGHRS and YFSETQ. V was clipped by 0 bases and J by 6 bases, with 9 bases between them.

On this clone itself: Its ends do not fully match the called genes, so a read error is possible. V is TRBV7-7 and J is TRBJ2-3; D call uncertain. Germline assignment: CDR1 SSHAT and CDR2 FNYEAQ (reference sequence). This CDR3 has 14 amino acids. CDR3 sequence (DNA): TGTGCTAGCAGCTCGTCGACTCGCACAGATACGCAGTATTTT. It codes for CASSSSTRTDTQYF.

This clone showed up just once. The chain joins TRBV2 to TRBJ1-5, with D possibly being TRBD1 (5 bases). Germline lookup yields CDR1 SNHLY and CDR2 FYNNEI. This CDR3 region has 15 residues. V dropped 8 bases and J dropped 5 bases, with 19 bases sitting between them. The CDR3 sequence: CASRGGVGRDQPQHF. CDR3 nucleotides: TGTGCCAGCCGGGGGGGGGTTGGCAGAGATCAGCCCCAGCATTTT. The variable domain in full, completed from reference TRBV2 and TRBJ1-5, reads EPEVTQTPSHQVTQMGQEVILRCVPISNHLYFYWYRQILGQKVEFLVSFYNNEISEKSEIFDDQFSVERPDGSNFTLKIRSTKLEDSAMYFCASRGGVGRDQPQHFGDGTRLSIL.

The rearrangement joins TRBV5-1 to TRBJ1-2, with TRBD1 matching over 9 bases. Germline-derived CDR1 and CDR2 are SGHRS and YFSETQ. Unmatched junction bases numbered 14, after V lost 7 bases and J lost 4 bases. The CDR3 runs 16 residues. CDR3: CASLPGTGSSVYGYTF. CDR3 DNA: TGCGCCAGCTTACCCGGGACAGGGTCATCTGTCTATGGCTACACCTTC. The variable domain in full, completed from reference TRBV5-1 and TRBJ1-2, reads KAGVTQTPRYLIKTRGQQVTLSCSPISGHRSVSWYQQTPGQGLQFLFEYFSETQRNKGNFPGRFSGRQFSNSRSEMNVSTLELGDSALYLCASLPGTGSSVYGYTFGSGTRLTVV.

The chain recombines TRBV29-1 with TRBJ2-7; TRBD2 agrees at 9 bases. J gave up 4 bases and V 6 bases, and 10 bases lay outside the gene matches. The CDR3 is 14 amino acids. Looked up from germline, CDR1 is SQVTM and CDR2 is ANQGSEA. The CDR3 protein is CSVSIRAGGYEQYF. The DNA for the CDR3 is TGCAGCGTATCGATTAGGGCGGGGGGGTACGAGCAGTACTTC.

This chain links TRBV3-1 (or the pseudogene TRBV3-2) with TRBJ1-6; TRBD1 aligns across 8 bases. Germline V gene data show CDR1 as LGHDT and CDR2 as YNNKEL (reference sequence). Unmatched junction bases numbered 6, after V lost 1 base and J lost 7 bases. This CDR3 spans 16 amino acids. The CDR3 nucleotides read TGTGCCAGCAGCCAAGGGACAGGGTCGGACAATTCACCCCTCCACTTT. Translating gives CASSQGTGSDNSPLHF.

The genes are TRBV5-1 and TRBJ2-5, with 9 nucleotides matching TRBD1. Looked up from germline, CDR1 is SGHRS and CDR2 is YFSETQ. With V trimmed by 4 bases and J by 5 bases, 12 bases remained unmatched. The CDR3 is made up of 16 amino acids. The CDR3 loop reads CASSGDRGGVKETQYF. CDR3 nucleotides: TGCGCCAGCAGCGGCGACAGGGGGGGTGTGAAGGAGACCCAGTACTTC. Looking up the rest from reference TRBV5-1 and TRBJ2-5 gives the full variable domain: KAGVTQTPRYLIKTRGQQVTLSCSPISGHRSVSWYQQTPGQGLQFLFEYFSETQRNKGNFPGRFSGRQFSNSRSEMNVSTLELGDSALYLCASSGDRGGVKETQYFGPGTRLLVL.

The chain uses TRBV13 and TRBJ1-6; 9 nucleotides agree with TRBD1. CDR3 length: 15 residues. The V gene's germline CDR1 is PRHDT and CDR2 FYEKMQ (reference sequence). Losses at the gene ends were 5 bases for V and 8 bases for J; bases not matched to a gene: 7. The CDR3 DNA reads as TGTGCCAGCAGCACCACGACAGGGGGGCATTCACCCCTCCACTTT. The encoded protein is CASSTTTGGHSPLHF.

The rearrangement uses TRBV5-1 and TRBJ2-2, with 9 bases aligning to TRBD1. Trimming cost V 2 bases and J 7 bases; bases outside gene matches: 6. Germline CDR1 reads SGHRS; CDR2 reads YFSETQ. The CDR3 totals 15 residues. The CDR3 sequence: CASSFFGQGFGELFF. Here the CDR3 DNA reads TGCGCCAGCAGCTTTTTCGGACAGGGGTTCGGGGAGCTGTTTTTT.

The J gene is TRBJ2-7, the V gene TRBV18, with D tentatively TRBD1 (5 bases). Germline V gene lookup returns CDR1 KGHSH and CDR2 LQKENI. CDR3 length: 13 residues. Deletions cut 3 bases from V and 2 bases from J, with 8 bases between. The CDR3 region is CASSPPGTYEQYF. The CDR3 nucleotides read TGTGCCAGCTCACCCCCAGGGACCTACGAGCAGTACTTC.

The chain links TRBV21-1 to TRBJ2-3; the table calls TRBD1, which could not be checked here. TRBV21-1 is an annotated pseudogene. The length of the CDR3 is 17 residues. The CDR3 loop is CASSKVVVSTGTDTQYF. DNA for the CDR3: TGTGCCAGCAGCAAAGTTGTTGTTTCGACAGGGACAGATACGCAGTATTTT.

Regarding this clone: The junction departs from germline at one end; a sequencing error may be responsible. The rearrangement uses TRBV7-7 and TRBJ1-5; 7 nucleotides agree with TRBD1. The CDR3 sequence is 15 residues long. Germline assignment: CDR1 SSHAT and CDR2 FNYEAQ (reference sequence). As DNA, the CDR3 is TGTGCTAGCAGCCGCGGGACAGCGAGCAATCAGCCCCAGCATTTT. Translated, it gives CASSRGTASNQPQHF. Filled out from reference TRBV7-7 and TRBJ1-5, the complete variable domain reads GAGVSQSPRYKVTKRGQDVTLRCDPISSHATLYWYQQALGQGPEFLTYFNYEAQPDKSGLPSDRFSAERPEGSISTLTIQRTEQRDSAMYRCASSRGTASNQPQHFGDGTRLSIL.

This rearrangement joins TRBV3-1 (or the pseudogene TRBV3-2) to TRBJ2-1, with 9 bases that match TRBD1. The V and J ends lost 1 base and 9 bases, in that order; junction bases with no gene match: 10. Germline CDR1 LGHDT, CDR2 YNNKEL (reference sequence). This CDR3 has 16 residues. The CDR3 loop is CASSQGTGARVGEQFF. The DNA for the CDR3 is TGTGCCAGCAGCCAAGGGACAGGGGCAAGGGTTGGTGAGCAGTTCTTC.

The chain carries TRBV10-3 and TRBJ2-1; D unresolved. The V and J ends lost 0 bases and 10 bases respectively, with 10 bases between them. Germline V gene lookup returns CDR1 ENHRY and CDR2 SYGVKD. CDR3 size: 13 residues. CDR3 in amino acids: CAISESSRWEQFF. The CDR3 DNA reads TGTGCCATCAGTGAGTCTAGCCGTTGGGAGCAGTTCTTC.

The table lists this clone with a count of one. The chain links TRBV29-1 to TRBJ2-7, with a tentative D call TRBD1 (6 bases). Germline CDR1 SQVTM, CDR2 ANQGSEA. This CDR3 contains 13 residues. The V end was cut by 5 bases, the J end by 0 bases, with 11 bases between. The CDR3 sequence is CSVRGGGSYEQYF. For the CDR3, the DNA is TGCAGCGTTAGAGGGGGTGGCTCCTACGAGCAGTACTTC.

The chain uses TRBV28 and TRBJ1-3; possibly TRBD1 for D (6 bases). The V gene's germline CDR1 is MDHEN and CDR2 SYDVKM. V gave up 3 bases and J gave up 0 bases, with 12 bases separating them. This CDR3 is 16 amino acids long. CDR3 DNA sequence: TGTGCCAGCAGTTTTCATGGGGGCGGCTCTGGAAACACCATATATTTT. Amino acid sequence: CASSFHGGGSGNTIYF. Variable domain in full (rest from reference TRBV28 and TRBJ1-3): DVKVTQSSRYLVKRTGEKVFLECVQDMDHENMFWYRQDPGLGLRLIYFSYDVKMKEKGDIPEGYSVSREKKERFSLILESASTNQTSMYLCASSFHGGGSGNTIYFGEGSWLTVV.

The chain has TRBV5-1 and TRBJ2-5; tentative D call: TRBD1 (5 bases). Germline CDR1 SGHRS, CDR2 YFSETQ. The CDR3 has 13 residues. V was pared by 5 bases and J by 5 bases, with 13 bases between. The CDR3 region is CASRPRGFETQYF. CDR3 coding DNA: TGCGCCAGCAGACCTAGGGGTTTTGAGACCCAGTACTTC.

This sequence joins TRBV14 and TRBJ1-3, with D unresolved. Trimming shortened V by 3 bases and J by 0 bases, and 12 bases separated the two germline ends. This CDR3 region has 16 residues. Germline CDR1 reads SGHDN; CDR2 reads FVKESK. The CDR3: CASSHRPGYSGNTIYF. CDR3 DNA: TGTGCCAGCAGCCACCGTCCAGGATACTCTGGAAACACCATATATTTT. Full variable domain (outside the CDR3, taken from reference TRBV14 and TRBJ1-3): EAGVTQFPSHSVIEKGQTVTLRCDPISGHDNLYWYRRVMGKEIKFLLHFVKESKQDESGMPNNRFLAERTGGTYSTLKVQPAELEDSGVYFCASSHRPGYSGNTIYFGEGSWLTVV.

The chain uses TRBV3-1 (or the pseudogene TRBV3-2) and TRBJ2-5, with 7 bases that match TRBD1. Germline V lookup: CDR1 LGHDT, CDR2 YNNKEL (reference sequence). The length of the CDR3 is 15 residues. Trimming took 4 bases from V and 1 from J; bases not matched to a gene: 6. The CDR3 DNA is TGTGCCAGCAGCCGCCCGACAGGGATCCAAGAGACCCAGTACTTC. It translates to CASSRPTGIQETQYF.